This T cell receptor (beta chain) was sequenced in a study of shared clonotypes between healthy human individuals. On the study more broadly: The donor group consisted of a couple of women and three men, aged 18 to 49. Study-wide points: Clonotype sharing among donors was thought likely to change with sequencing depth. Sharing across four donors was highest in naive CD4 (around 5%) and lowest in memory CD8 (0.4%).

Details on this clone: Its specificity is not known.

Only in-frame clones appear in the TCRdb table, and some are missing; sequencing was by immunoSEQ multiplex PCR. Of a few million clones listed, around 90% were seen once; the top ten hold 0.37%. Each of the donors was a healthy adult who was HIV-negative and had not had a recent acute infection or vaccination. The germline CDR1 and CDR2 sequences are SGHTA and FQGTGA. Trimming removed 4 bases from V and 4 bases from J; junction bases left unmatched: 8. This CDR3 is 15 amino acids long. This clonotype was sampled from a man aged 18-30 years in good health. Some clones in this sample may be carry-over from other donors' samples. Sequencing input: naive CD4+ T cells from PBMCs. Stated subset: CD45RA+ positively selected. This chain connects TRBV7-3 to TRBJ2-3, with 7 positions matching TRBD2. CDR3 sequence (DNA): TGTGCCAGCAGCTCCCCGGGGGGTGGATCAGATACGCAGTATTTT. This translates into CASSSPGGGSDTQYF.